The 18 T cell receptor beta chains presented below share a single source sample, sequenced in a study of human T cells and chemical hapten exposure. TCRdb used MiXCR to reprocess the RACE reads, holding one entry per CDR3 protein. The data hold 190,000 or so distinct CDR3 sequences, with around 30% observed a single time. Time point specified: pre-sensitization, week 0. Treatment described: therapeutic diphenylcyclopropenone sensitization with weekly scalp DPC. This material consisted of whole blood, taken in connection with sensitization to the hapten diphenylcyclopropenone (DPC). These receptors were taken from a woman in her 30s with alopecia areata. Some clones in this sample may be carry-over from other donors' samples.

The CDR3 DNA is TGTGCCAGCAGTACCCCGGAGGGACTCCTCCACTTT. Translating it yields CASSTPEGLLHF. The V call is TRBV28, the J call TRBJ1-6; tentative D call: TRBD1 (5 bases). Germline CDR1 reads MDHEN; CDR2 reads SYDVKM. Trimming removed 5 bases from V and 15 bases from J, with 14 bases in between. The CDR3 runs 12 residues. Variable domain in full (rest from reference TRBV28 and TRBJ1-6): DVKVTQSSRYLVKRTGEKVFLECVQDMDHENMFWYRQDPGLGLRLIYFSYDVKMKEKGDIPEGYSVSREKKERFSLILESASTNQTSMYLCASSTPEGLLHFGNGTRLTVT.

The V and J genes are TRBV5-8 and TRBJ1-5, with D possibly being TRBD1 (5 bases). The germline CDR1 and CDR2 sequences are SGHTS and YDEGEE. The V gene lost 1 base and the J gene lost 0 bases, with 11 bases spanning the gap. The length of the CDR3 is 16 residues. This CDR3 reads CASSLRDAYSNQPQHF. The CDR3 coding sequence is TGTGCCAGCAGCTTGAGGGACGCATATAGCAATCAGCCCCAGCATTTT. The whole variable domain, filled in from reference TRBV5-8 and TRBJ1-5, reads EAGVTQSPTHLIKTRGQQATLRCSPISGHTSVYWYQQALGLGLQFLLWYDEGEERNRGNFPPRFSGRQFPNYSSELNVNALELEDSALYLCASSLRDAYSNQPQHFGDGTRLSIL.

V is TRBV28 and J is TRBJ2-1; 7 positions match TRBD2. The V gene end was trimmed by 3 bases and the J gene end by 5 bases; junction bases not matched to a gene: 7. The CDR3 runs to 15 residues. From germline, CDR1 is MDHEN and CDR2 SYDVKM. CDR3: CASSLVSSGHNEQFF. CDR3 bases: TGTGCCAGCAGTTTGGTTAGTAGCGGGCACAATGAGCAGTTCTTC.

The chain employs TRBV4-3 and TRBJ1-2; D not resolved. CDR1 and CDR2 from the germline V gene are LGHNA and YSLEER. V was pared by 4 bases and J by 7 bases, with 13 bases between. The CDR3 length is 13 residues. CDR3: CASSPDAGSGYTF. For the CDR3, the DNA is TGCGCCAGCAGCCCGGACGCTGGAAGTGGCTACACCTTC.

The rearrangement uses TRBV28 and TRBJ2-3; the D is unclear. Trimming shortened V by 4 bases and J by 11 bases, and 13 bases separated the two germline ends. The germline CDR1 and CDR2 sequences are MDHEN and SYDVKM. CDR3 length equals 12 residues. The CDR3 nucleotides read TGTGCCAGCAGTTCGACACCTCACGTGCAGTATTTT. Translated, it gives CASSSTPHVQYF.

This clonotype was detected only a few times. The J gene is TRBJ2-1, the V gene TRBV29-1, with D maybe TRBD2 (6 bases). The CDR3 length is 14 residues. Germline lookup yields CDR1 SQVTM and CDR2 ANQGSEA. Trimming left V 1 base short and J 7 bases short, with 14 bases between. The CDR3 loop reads CSVEVGGSRNEQFF. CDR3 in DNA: TGCAGCGTTGAAGTCGGGGGAAGCAGGAATGAGCAGTTCTTC.

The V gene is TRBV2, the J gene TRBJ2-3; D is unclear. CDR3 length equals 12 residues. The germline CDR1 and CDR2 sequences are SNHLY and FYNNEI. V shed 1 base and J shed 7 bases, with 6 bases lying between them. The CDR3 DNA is TGTGCCAGCAGTGAAGGGGTGTATACGCAGTATTTT. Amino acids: CASSEGVYTQYF.

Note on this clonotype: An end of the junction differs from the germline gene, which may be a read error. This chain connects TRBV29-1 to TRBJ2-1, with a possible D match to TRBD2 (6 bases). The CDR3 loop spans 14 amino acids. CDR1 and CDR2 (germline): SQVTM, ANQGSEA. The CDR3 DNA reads TGCAGCGGGGGGACTGGGCGTTGGAGCGATGAGCAGCTCTTC. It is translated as CSGGTGRWSDEQLF.

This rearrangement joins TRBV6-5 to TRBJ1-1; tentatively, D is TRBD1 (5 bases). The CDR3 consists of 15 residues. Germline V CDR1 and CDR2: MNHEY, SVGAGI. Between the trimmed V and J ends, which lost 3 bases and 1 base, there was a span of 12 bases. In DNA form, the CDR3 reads TGTGCCAGCAGTTATAATGGGGGGGGGAACACTGAAGCTTTCTTT. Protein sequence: CASSYNGGGNTEAFF.

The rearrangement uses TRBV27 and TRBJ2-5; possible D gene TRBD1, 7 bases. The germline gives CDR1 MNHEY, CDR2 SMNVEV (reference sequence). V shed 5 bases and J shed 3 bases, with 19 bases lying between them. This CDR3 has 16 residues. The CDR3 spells CASSTRQGGGEETQYF. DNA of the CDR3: TGTGCCAGCAGTACCCGACAGGGCGGCGGGGAAGAGACCCAGTACTTC.

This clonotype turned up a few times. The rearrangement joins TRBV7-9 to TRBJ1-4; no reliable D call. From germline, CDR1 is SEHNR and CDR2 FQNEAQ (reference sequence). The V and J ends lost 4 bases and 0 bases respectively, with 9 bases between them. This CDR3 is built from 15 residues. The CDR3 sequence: CASSSTSATNEKLFF. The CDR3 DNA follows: TGTGCCAGCAGCTCAACCTCTGCAACTAATGAAAAACTGTTTTTT.

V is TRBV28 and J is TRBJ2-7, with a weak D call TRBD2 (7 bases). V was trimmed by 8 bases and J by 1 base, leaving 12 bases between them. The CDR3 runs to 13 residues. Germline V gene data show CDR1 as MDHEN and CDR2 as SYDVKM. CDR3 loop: CASEAGHSYEQYF. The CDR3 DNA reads TGTGCCAGCGAAGCGGGACATTCCTACGAGCAGTACTTC.

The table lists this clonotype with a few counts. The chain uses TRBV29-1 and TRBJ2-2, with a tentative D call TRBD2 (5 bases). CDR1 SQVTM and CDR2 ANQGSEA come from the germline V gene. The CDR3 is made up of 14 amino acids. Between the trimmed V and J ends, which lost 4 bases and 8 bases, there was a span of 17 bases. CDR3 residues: CSVGSLALTGELFF. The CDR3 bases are TGCAGCGTTGGAAGTCTAGCCCTGACAGGGGAGCTGTTTTTT.

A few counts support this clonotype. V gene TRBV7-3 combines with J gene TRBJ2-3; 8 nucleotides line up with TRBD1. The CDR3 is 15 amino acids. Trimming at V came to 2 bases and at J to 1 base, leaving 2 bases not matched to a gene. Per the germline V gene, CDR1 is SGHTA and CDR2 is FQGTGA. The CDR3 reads CASSLSGQGTDTQYF. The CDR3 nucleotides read TGTGCCAGCAGCTTATCGGGACAGGGCACAGATACGCAGTATTTT.

The CDR3 loop is CASSLFGPGTGAHEQYF. The CDR3 bases are TGTGCCAGCAGTTTATTCGGTCCCGGGACAGGGGCCCACGAGCAGTACTTC. The rearrangement uses TRBV28 and TRBJ2-7, with 10 bases lining up with TRBD1. V dropped 1 base and J dropped 5; count of bases not matched to a gene: 11. Germline CDR1 and CDR2: MDHEN and SYDVKM. The CDR3 extends over 17 amino acids.

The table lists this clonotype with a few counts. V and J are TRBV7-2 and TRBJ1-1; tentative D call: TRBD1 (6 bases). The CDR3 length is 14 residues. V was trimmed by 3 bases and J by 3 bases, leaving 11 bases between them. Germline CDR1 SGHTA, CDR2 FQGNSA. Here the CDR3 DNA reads TGTGCCAGCAGCTTTCAGGGGTCGGACACTGAAGCTTTCTTT. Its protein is CASSFQGSDTEAFF. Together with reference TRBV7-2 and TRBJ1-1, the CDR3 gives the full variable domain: GAGVSQSPSNKVTEKGKDVELRCDPISGHTALYWYRQSLGQGLEFLIYFQGNSAPDKSGLPSDRFSAERTGGSVSTLTIQRTQQEDSAVYLCASSFQGSDTEAFFGQGTRLTVV.

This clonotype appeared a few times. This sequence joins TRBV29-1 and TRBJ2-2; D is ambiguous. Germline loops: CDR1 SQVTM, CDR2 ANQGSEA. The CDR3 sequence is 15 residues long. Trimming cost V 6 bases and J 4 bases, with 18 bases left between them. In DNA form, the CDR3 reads TGCAGCGTGTTGAAATCGGGCGGTTTCACCGGGGAGCTGTTTTTT. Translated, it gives CSVLKSGGFTGELFF.

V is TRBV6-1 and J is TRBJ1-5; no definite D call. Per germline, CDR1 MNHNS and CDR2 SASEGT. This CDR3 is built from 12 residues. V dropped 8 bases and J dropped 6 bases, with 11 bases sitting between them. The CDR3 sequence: CASGSDGQPQHF. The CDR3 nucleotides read TGTGCCAGCGGATCGGATGGTCAGCCCCAGCATTTT.